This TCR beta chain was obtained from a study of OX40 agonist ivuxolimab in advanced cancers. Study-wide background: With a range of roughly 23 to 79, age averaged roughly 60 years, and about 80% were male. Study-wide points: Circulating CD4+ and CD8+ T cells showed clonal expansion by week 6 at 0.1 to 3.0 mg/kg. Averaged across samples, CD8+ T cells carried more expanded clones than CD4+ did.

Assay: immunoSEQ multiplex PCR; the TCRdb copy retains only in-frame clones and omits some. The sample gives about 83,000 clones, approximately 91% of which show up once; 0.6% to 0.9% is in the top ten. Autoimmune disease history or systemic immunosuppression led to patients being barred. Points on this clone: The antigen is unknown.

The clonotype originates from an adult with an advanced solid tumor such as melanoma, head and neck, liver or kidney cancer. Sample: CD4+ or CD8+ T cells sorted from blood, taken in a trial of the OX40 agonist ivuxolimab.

This CDR3 reads CASSPRDGGEQYF. The CDR3 coding sequence is TGTGCCAGTAGTCCCCGGGACGGAGGCGAGCAGTACTTC. The chain links TRBV19 to TRBJ2-7; D may correspond to TRBD1 or TRBD2 (5 bases each). Germline V gene lookup returns CDR1 LNHDA and CDR2 SQIVND (reference sequence). The germline V and J ends were trimmed by 5 bases and 6 bases, with 14 bases remaining between them. The CDR3 is 13 residues long.